A single sample is the source of the 26 T cell receptor beta chains below, sequenced in a study of T-cell memory formation after mild COVID-19. TCRdb redid the calling of the 5' RACE reads with MiXCR, one entry per CDR3 protein. Among about 340,000 distinct CDR3 sequences listed, approximately 12% were seen once. Material for sequencing was PBMCs or a T cell subset sorted from them (not recorded which). The receptors were gathered from a man younger than 30 who had mild COVID-19 (a few samples of this study predate the infection). Cell type and time point are not known.

There are a few counts of this clonotype. This sequence joins TRBV14 and TRBJ2-7, with 9 bases identical to TRBD2. The V gene's germline CDR1 is SGHDN and CDR2 FVKESK. The trim removed 1 base at V and 2 bases at J, leaving 6 bases unmatched. The CDR3 is made up of 16 amino acids. The CDR3 sequence: CASSQGPSGATYEQYF. The DNA for the CDR3 is TGTGCCAGCAGCCAAGGACCTAGCGGGGCTACCTACGAGCAGTACTTC.

This clonotype was recorded a few times. CDR3 bases: TGCGCCAGCAGGGGACAGTCCGGCGCAGATACGCAGTATTTT. Its translation is CASRGQSGADTQYF. The chain has TRBV5-1 and TRBJ2-3, with 7 bases fitting TRBD1. This CDR3 is 14 amino acids long. V lost 5 bases and J lost 4; bases outside the gene matches: 7. Germline V CDR1 and CDR2: SGHRS, YFSETQ.

V usage is TRBV2 and J usage is TRBJ2-7; possible D gene TRBD2, 7 bases. Germline CDR1 reads SNHLY; CDR2 reads FYNNEI. Trimming pared 8 bases from V and 5 bases from J, leaving 22 bases between. The CDR3 consists of 15 residues. The CDR3 loop reads CASLLNGGPPDEQYF. CDR3 sequence (DNA): TGTGCCAGCCTCCTCAACGGGGGGCCCCCTGACGAGCAGTACTTC.

The gene calls are TRBV9 and TRBJ2-3, with D tentatively TRBD1 (6 bases). Deletions cut 0 bases from V and 8 bases from J, with 10 bases between. This CDR3 is built from 13 residues. Germline CDR1 SGDLS, CDR2 YYNGEE. The CDR3 nucleotides read TGTGCCAGCAGCGTAGAGGTAGGGGGTACGCAGTATTTT. Encoded protein: CASSVEVGGTQYF.

Details on this clonotype: Germline is not matched at one junction end, which may reflect a read error. The rearrangement links TRBV7-9 to TRBJ1-1; the D is unclear. Germline CDR1 SEHNR, CDR2 FQNEAQ (reference sequence). The CDR3 consists of 11 residues. CDR3 in amino acids: CASSPLAGAVF. In DNA form, the CDR3 reads TGTGCCAGCAGCCCCCTGGCGGGAGCTGTCTTT.

This clonotype was seen only a few times. V gene TRBV6-5 combines with J gene TRBJ1-1; 8 bases align to TRBD1. V was pared by 6 bases and J by 0 bases, with 6 bases of the junction left unmatched. The CDR3 is 15 residues long. The V gene's germline CDR1 is MNHEY and CDR2 SVGAGI. The CDR3 loop reads CASSYGQGLNTEAFF. CDR3 nucleotide sequence: TGTGCCAGCAGCTATGGACAGGGATTGAACACTGAAGCTTTCTTT.

This clonotype was picked up a small number of times. The V call is TRBV24-1, the J call TRBJ2-2; the D gene is possibly TRBD2 (5 bases). The ends were cut back, 3 bases at V and 0 bases at J, with 16 bases in the middle. CDR3 length: 18 residues. Germline-derived CDR1 and CDR2 are KGHDR and SFDVKD. The CDR3 loop reads CATSDPTNSGANTGELFF. For the CDR3, the DNA is TGTGCCACCAGTGATCCTACTAATTCCGGGGCGAACACCGGGGAGCTGTTTTTT.

The genes are TRBV5-4 and TRBJ2-5, with 10 bases aligning to TRBD1. V gave up 4 bases and J gave up 2 bases; unmatched junction bases: 5. Germline-derived CDR1 and CDR2 are SGHNT and YYREEE (reference sequence). The CDR3 totals 15 residues. CDR3 coding DNA: TGTGCCAGCAGCCCCGGGACAGGGGTTCAAGAGACCCAGTACTTC. This gives the protein CASSPGTGVQETQYF.

This clonotype was observed a handful of times. This chain links TRBV12-3 or TRBV12-4 with TRBJ2-2; 10 bases agree with TRBD1. There are 14 residues in the CDR3. Germline trimming cut 6 bases from V and 6 bases from J; bases unmatched to any gene: 4. The CDR3 is CASSRQGAAGELFF. The CDR3 DNA sequence: TGTGCCAGCAGCCGACAGGGGGCCGCCGGGGAGCTGTTTTTT.

As concerns this clonotype: The DNA is omitted, as the CDR3 cannot be located on it reliably, and the CDR3 follows TCRdb's listing. The chain recombines TRBV9 with TRBJ1-1; the DNA was not compared with TRBD1, the D call given in the table. The CDR3 is 14 residues long, counting both termini. The germline gives CDR1 SGDLS, CDR2 YYNGEE. The CDR3 loop is CASSVGGGTPVTFF.

This clonotype was counted only a few times. The V call is TRBV4-1, the J call TRBJ2-5; 11 nucleotides agree with TRBD1. The CDR3 is made up of 16 amino acids. The V gene's germline CDR1 is MGHRA and CDR2 YSYEKL. V gave up 3 bases and J gave up 5 bases; unmatched junction bases: 8. The CDR3 region is CASSHRGQGAFETQYF. Here the CDR3 DNA reads TGCGCCAGCAGCCACAGAGGACAGGGGGCTTTTGAGACCCAGTACTTC.

The chain employs TRBV7-9 and TRBJ2-2; D not certain. Trimming pared 3 bases from V and 2 bases from J, leaving 7 bases between. The germline V gene encodes CDR1 SEHNR and CDR2 FQNEAQ (reference sequence). The CDR3 covers 14 residues. The CDR3 here is CASSFSRNTGELFF. In DNA form, the CDR3 reads TGTGCCAGCAGCTTTTCGCGTAACACCGGGGAGCTGTTTTTT. The entire variable domain, with the rest obtained from reference TRBV7-9 and TRBJ2-2, is as follows: DTGVSQNPRHKITKRGQNVTFRCDPISEHNRLYWYRQTLGQGPEFLTYFQNEAQLEKSRLLSDRFSAERPKGSFSTLEIQRTEQGDSAMYLCASSFSRNTGELFFGEGSRLTVL.

The chain couples TRBV29-1 to TRBJ1-2; a possible D gene is TRBD1 (6 bases). This CDR3 has 11 amino acids. Trimming stripped 6 bases from V and 11 bases from J, with 16 bases between. The germline V gene encodes CDR1 SQVTM and CDR2 ANQGSEA. CDR3 nucleotide sequence: TGCAGCGTCGGGGGGCAGGGTGGGTACACCTTC. Translation gives CSVGGQGGYTF.

This clonotype was seen a handful of times. For the CDR3, the DNA is TGTGCCAGCAGCGCCTCCAGGGATGACTATGGCTACACCTTC. This codes for CASSASRDDYGYTF. The gene calls are TRBV9 and TRBJ1-2; possible D gene TRBD1, 5 bases. The CDR3 is 14 amino acids. V lost 3 bases and J 3 bases, leaving 12 bases between the germline ends. CDR1 is SGDLS and CDR2 is YYNGEE in the germline V gene.

The chain has TRBV13 and TRBJ2-1; TRBD2 matches 7 bases. Per the germline V gene, CDR1 is PRHDT and CDR2 is FYEKMQ (reference sequence). J lost 8 bases, V lost 1 base, and 8 bases had no gene match. This CDR3 is 15 amino acids long. The CDR3 loop is CASSLVDSGHYEQFF. Written as DNA, the CDR3 is TGTGCCAGCAGCTTAGTCGATAGCGGGCACTATGAGCAGTTCTTC.

V is TRBV6-6 and J is TRBJ2-2, with TRBD2 identical over 9 bases. Germline CDR1 MNHNY, CDR2 SVGAGI (reference sequence). The V and J ends lost 10 bases and 4 bases, in that order; junction bases with no gene match: 7. This CDR3 has 14 residues. CDR3 amino acids: CAIPGRGGTGELFF. The CDR3, as DNA: TGTGCCATCCCGGGGCGGGGGGGCACCGGGGAGCTGTTTTTT.

In its sample, this clonotype was seen a few times. The chain uses TRBV7-8 and TRBJ2-1, with 14 bases lining up with TRBD2. The CDR3 runs 17 residues. Germline-derived CDR1 and CDR2 are SGHVS and FQNEAQ. The junction had 4 bases not matched to a gene; V was cut back by 2 bases and J by 4 bases. CDR3 region: CASSLRGTSGSYNEQFF. The CDR3 DNA sequence: TGTGCCAGCAGCTTACGTGGGACTAGCGGGAGTTACAATGAGCAGTTCTTC. The full variable domain, completed using reference TRBV7-8 and TRBJ2-1, is GAGVSQSPRYKVAKRGQDVALRCDPISGHVSLFWYQQALGQGPEFLTYFQNEAQLDKSGLPSDRFFAERPEGSVSTLKIQRTQQEDSAVYLCASSLRGTSGSYNEQFFGPGTRLTVL.

The J gene is TRBJ1-4, the V gene TRBV4-1; D gene uncertain. V lost 0 bases, J lost 4 bases, and 12 bases lay in between. The CDR3 runs 16 residues. Germline-derived CDR1 and CDR2 are MGHRA and YSYEKL. CDR3 bases: TGCGCCAGCAGCCAAGATATCTCGGGTTATAATGAAAAACTGTTTTTT. Encoded protein: CASSQDISGYNEKLFF.

This clonotype occurred a few times. As DNA, the CDR3 is TGCGCCAGCAGCCAACCTACAGGGTTACGGGAGACCCAGTACTTC. This sequence encodes CASSQPTGLRETQYF. The chain employs TRBV4-1 and TRBJ2-5; D perhaps matches TRBD1 (6 bases). The CDR3 sequence is 15 residues long. V was pared by 2 bases and J by 5 bases, with 15 bases between. Germline loops: CDR1 MGHRA, CDR2 YSYEKL.

This clonotype was detected a few times. This rearrangement joins TRBV7-2 to TRBJ2-2; unclear D gene. The CDR3 extends over 16 amino acids. V was shortened by 7 bases and J by 4 bases, with 19 bases between the two germline ends. From germline, CDR1 is SGHTA and CDR2 FQGNSA. CDR3 residues: CASMRRAVLATGELFF. The CDR3 nucleotides read TGTGCCAGCATGAGACGGGCAGTCCTCGCCACCGGGGAGCTGTTTTTT.

The sample holds a few counts of this clonotype. The chain has TRBV7-9 and TRBJ1-2; unclear D gene. Germline V lookup: CDR1 SEHNR, CDR2 FQNEAQ (reference sequence). Trimming shortened V by 1 base and J by 3 bases, and 3 bases separated the two germline ends. This CDR3 is built from 12 residues. CDR3 nucleotide sequence: TGTGCCAGCAGCTTAGATCACTATGGCTACACCTTC. Translation gives CASSLDHYGYTF.

Only a few counts were recorded for this clonotype. The V gene is TRBV7-2, the J gene TRBJ2-7, with 7 bases aligning to TRBD2. Trimming cost V 2 bases and J 3 bases; bases outside gene matches: 7. This CDR3 is built from 15 residues. Germline V gene data show CDR1 as SGHTA and CDR2 as FQGNSA. DNA for the CDR3: TGTGCCAGCAGCTTACTAGGACTAGGCATCTACGAGCAGTACTTC. The encoded protein is CASSLLGLGIYEQYF.

This clonotype has more than one count but fewer than ten. The chain recombines TRBV6-5 with TRBJ1-6; D is ambiguous. Germline assignment: CDR1 MNHEY and CDR2 SVGAGI. V was trimmed by 0 bases and J by 7 bases, leaving 22 bases between them. This CDR3 has 19 residues. The CDR3 reads CASSYSVLGHGIGNSPLHF. The CDR3 DNA is TGTGCCAGCAGTTACTCGGTATTGGGTCATGGGATAGGAAATTCACCCCTCCACTTT.

This chain connects TRBV6-1 to TRBJ2-5, with 7 bases aligning to TRBD1. CDR1 is MNHNS and CDR2 is SASEGT in the germline V gene. Trimming removed 3 bases from V and 5 bases from J; junction bases left unmatched: 6. This CDR3 has 14 residues. The CDR3 loop is CASSDTGEWETQYF. Here the CDR3 DNA reads TGTGCCAGCAGTGATACAGGGGAATGGGAGACCCAGTACTTC.

This chain links TRBV11-2 with TRBJ2-3, with D possibly being TRBD1 (6 bases). CDR1 and CDR2 (germline): SGHAT, FQNNGV. Deletions cut 4 bases from V and 3 bases from J, with 14 bases between. The CDR3 length is 15 residues. CDR3 region: CASSSGRGGTDTQYF. CDR3 bases: TGTGCCAGCAGCTCCGGCAGGGGTGGGACAGATACGCAGTATTTT.

This clonotype has only a few counts. The chain joins TRBV20-1 to TRBJ2-1; D is possibly TRBD2 (7 bases). The germline V gene encodes CDR1 DFQATT and CDR2 SNEGSKA (reference sequence). This CDR3 region has 15 residues. V lost 3 bases and J 4 bases, leaving 16 bases between the germline ends. The CDR3 region has the DNA TGCAGTGCTAGGGACTTGAGGGGGGGATACAATGAGCAGTTCTTC. It codes for CSARDLRGGYNEQFF.